The 11 T cell receptor beta chains reported below all come from one sample, sequenced in a study of T cells in narcolepsy (dated by TCRdb to the late 2010s). The library was built by means of the immunoSEQ multiplex PCR assay. Here the immuneACCESS table is served through TCRdb, limited to in-frame sequences with V and J called. Missing clones are a known gap in these copies; in checked studies unresolved V genes cover under half, and the rest lacks a known reason. The sample contains roughly 24,000 clones, around 81% of them found a single time. The ten largest make up approximately 3.9% of the sample. Sequencing input: memory (CD45RA-) CD4+ T cells from blood. The sample's cell subset or site label is to be understood as: memory T cells sorted ex vivo from peripheral blood. Receptor source: a human donor in good health.

The chain combines TRBV19 with TRBJ1-1; 7 positions match TRBD1. This CDR3 contains 13 residues. Germline trimming cut 8 bases from V and 1 base from J; bases unmatched to any gene: 4. Germline CDR1 is LNHDA and CDR2 is SQIVND (reference sequence). The CDR3 nucleotides read TGTGCCAGTCAGGACAGGCAGAACACTGAAGCTTTCTTT. Translating it yields CASQDRQNTEAFF.

This chain uses TRBV2 with TRBJ1-3; 9 positions match TRBD1. Germline V lookup: CDR1 SNHLY, CDR2 FYNNEI. The CDR3 loop spans 16 amino acids. J gave up 0 bases and V 6 bases, and 6 bases lay outside the gene matches. The CDR3 protein is CASSYGTGNSGNTIYF. The CDR3 region has the DNA TGTGCCAGCAGCTACGGGACAGGGAACTCTGGAAACACCATATATTTT.

J is TRBJ1-2 and V is TRBV2, with D tentatively TRBD1 (6 bases). V lost 8 bases and J 4 bases, leaving 11 bases between the germline ends. Germline CDR1 SNHLY, CDR2 FYNNEI. This CDR3 region has 12 residues. The CDR3 DNA follows: TGTGCCAGCGGGAGGGGGGGCTATGGCTACACCTTC. This sequence encodes CASGRGGYGYTF.

V and J are TRBV29-1 and TRBJ1-1; no definite D call. Looked up from germline, CDR1 is SQVTM and CDR2 is ANQGSEA. Trimming took off 7 bases at V and 1 base at J, with 13 bases between the two ends. This CDR3 contains 13 residues. The CDR3 DNA reads TGCAGCGGTCAGGTCTCCCGGAACACTGAAGCTTTCTTT. Translated: CSGQVSRNTEAFF.

The gene calls are TRBV2 and TRBJ2-1; D is undetermined. This CDR3 has 13 amino acids. Trimming shortened V by 4 bases and J by 7 bases, and 11 bases separated the two germline ends. Germline CDR1 SNHLY, CDR2 FYNNEI. Here the CDR3 reads CASSVGGVNEQFF. CDR3 DNA sequence: TGTGCCAGCAGTGTGGGTGGGGTGAATGAGCAGTTCTTC.

This clone was recorded only once. V and J are TRBV14 and TRBJ1-1; TRBD1 might be the D (6 bases). The germline V gene encodes CDR1 SGHDN and CDR2 FVKESK. Trimming left V 2 bases short and J 3 bases short, with 13 bases between. The CDR3 covers 15 residues. CDR3 coding DNA: TGTGCCAGCAGCCAAACGGGGGGGGCAGACACTGAAGCTTTCTTT. Protein: CASSQTGGADTEAFF.

The chain joins TRBV11-2 to TRBJ2-1; TRBD2 is a possible D gene (5 bases). This CDR3 is 15 amino acids long. The germline CDR1 and CDR2 sequences are SGHAT and FQNNGV. V was trimmed by 5 bases and J by 8 bases, leaving 19 bases between them. The CDR3 DNA follows: TGTGCCAGCAGCCCGCGGACTGAGACGGCCGATGAGCAGTTCTTC. Protein product: CASSPRTETADEQFF.

V is TRBV2 and J is TRBJ1-6, with a weak D call TRBD1 (5 bases). Germline lookup yields CDR1 SNHLY and CDR2 FYNNEI. Trimming pared 8 bases from V and 8 bases from J, leaving 16 bases between. The length of the CDR3 is 14 residues. DNA of the CDR3: TGTGCCAGCGGGGGAAGATCCAGGGATTCACCCCTCCACTTT. Residues: CASGGRSRDSPLHF.

The chain links TRBV6-5 to TRBJ2-7; D is tentatively TRBD1 or TRBD2 (5 bases each). Trimming took off 8 bases at V and 2 bases at J, with 7 bases between the two ends. The CDR3 is 11 amino acids. CDR1 MNHEY and CDR2 SVGAGI come from the germline V gene. CDR3 in amino acids: CASRDAYEQYF. The CDR3 coding sequence is TGTGCCAGCCGGGACGCCTACGAGCAGTACTTC.

The chain employs TRBV4-3 and TRBJ2-1, with D possibly called TRBD1 or TRBD2 (5 bases each). CDR1 LGHNA and CDR2 YSLEER come from the germline V gene. The V gene lost 1 base and the J gene lost 10 bases, with 8 bases spanning the gap. The CDR3 extends over 12 amino acids. CDR3 loop: CASSQGEGEQFF. The CDR3 DNA follows: TGCGCCAGCAGCCAAGGTGAGGGGGAGCAGTTCTTC.

The gene calls are TRBV4-3 and TRBJ1-2; 7 nucleotides match TRBD1. CDR3 length: 14 amino acids. Germline CDR1 is LGHNA and CDR2 is YSLEER. Trimming at V came to 1 base and at J to 6 bases, leaving 5 bases not matched to a gene. CDR3 DNA: TGCGCCAGCAGCCAAGGACAGGGTAGGGATGGCTACACCTTC. As protein: CASSQGQGRDGYTF.